This T cell receptor delta chain was recorded in a study of gamma-delta chains in newborns, infants, children. In the study overall: Polyclonal expansion of innate γδ T cells after birth follows microbial exposure.

Germline CDR1 GEAIGNYY, CDR2 EKD. This CDR3 contains 15 residues. TCRdb fed the reads to CATT. This table holds 1,500 to 2,000 delta-chain clones, roughly 1% found once. Many counts were recorded for this clone. The mismatch at residue 4 between this DNA's translation and the TCRdb protein of a much larger clone likely reflects a read error; the protein shown is translated from the DNA. Sample: blood. The rearrangement joins TRDV2 to TRDJ2; perhaps TRDD3 as D (6 bases). The TCR comes from a child who was a newborn, infant or young child, either healthy, febrile or measles-vaccinated (not recorded which). The CDR3 loop reads CACNTVGASGEQLFF. CDR3 DNA sequence: TGTGCCTGTAACACCGTGGGGGCCTCGGGAGAACAACTCTTCTTT.